Sequencing of this TCR beta chain was carried out in a study of blood T cell repertoires in COVID-19. Study overall: COVID-19 samples from acute and convalescent phases originated in the United States, Italy and Spain. T cells, B-cell-depleted T cells, or PBMCs provided the cDNA or gDNA that served as material.

Original methodology: By means of reference gene primer amplification, nucleated cell counts were estimated. TCRdb's copy holds only in-frame clones and misses some; the assay was immunoSEQ multiplex PCR. V and J calls and clone size are as listed in that table; D and trimming were resolved from the DNA. The sample consists of around 200,000 clones, 65% to 80% of them appearing once. The V end was cut by 0 bases, the J end by 0 bases, with 11 bases between. There are 16 residues in the CDR3. Germline V gives CDR1 LGHDT, CDR2 YNNKEL (reference sequence). This chain connects TRBV3-1 (or the pseudogene TRBV3-2) to TRBJ2-5, with D possibly TRBD1 on 5 matching bases. The sequenced sample consisted of peripheral blood. The clonotype was recovered from a woman between 50 and 59 years old with acute or convalescent COVID-19. The CDR3 DNA is TGTGCCAGCAGCCAAGATTGGGCAGGGTACCAAGAGACCCAGTACTTC. Translated: CASSQDWAGYQETQYF.